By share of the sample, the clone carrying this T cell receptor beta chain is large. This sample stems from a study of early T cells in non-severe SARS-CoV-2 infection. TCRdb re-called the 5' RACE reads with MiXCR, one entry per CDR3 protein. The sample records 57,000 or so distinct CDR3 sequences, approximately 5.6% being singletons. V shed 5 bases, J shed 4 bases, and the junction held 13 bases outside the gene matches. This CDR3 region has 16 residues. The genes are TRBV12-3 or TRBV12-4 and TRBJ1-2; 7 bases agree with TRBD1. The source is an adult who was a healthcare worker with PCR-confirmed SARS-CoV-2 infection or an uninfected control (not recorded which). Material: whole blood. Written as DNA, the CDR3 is TGTGCCAGCAGTACTCGAGCAGGGGGATCCCCCTATGGCTACACCTTC. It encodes CASSTRAGGSPYGYTF.